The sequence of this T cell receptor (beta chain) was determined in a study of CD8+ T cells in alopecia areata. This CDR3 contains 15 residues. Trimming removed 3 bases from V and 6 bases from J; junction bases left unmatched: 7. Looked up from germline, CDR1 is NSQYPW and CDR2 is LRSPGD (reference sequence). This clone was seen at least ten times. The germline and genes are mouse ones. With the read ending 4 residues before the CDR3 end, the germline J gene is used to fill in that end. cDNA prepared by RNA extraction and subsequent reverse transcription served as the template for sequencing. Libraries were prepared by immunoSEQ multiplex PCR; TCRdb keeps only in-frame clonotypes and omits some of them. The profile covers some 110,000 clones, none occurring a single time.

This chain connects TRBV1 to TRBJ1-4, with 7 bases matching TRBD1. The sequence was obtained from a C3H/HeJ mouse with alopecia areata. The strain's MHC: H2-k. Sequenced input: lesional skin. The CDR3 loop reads CTCSAHRGEDERLFF. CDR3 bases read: TGCACCTGCAGTGCTCACAGGGGAGAGGACGAA.